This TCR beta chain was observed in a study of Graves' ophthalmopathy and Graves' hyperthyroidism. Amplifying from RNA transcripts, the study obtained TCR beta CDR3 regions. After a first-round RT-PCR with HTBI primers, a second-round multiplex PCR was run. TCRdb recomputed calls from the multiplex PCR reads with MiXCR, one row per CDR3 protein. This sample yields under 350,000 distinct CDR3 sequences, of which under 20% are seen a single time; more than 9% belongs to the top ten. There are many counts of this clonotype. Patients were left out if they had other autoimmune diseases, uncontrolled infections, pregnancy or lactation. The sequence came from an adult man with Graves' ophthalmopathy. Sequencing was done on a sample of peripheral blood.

The CDR3 nucleotides read TGCAGTGCTAGGGCAGGGGCCTCCTACGAGCAGTACTTC. Amino acid sequence: CSARAGASYEQYF. The chain carries TRBV20-1 and TRBJ2-7, with D possibly TRBD1 on 6 matching bases. From germline, CDR1 is DFQATT and CDR2 SNEGSKA (reference sequence). The CDR3 has 13 amino acids. Trimming removed 3 bases at V and 0 bases at J, with 9 bases between.